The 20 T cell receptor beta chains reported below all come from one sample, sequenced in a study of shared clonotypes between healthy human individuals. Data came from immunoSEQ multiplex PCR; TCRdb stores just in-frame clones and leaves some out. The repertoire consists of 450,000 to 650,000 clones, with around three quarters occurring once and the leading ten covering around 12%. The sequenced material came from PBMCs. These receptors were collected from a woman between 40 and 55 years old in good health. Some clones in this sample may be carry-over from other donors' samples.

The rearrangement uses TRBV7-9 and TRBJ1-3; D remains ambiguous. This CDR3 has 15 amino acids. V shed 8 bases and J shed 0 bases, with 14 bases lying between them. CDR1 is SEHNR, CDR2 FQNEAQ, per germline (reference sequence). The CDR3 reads CASGMGAYSGNTIYF. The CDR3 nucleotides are TGTGCCAGCGGCATGGGTGCCTACTCTGGAAACACCATATATTTT.

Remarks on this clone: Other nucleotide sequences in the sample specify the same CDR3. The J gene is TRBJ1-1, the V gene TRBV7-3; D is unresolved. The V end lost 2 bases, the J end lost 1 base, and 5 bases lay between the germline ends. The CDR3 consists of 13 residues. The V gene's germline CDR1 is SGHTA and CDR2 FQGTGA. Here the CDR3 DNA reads TGTGCCAGCAGCTTATCTGAGAACACTGAAGCTTTCTTT. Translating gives CASSLSENTEAFF.

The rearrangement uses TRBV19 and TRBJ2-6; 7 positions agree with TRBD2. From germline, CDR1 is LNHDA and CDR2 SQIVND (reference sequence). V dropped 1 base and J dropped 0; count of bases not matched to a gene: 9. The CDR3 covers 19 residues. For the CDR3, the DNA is TGTGCCAGTAGTATAGTACGGCTAGCGGAGCTCTCTGGGGCCAACGTCCTGACTTTC. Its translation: CASSIVRLAELSGANVLTF. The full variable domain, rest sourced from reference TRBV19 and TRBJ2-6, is DGGITQSPKYLFRKEGQNVTLSCEQNLNHDAMYWYRQDPGQGLRLIYYSQIVNDFQKGDIAEGYSVSREKKESFPLTVTSAQKNPTAFYLCASSIVRLAELSGANVLTFGAGSRLTVL.

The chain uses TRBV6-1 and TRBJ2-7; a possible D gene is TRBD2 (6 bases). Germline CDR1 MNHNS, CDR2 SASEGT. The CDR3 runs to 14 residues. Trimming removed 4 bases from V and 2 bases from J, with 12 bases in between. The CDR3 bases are TGTGCCAGCAGTGGCGCGGGGCGAGCCTACGAGCAGTACTTC. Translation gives CASSGAGRAYEQYF.

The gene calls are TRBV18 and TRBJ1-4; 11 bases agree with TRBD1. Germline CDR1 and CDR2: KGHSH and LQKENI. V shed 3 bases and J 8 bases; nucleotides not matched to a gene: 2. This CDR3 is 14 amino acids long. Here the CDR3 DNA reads TGTGCCAGCTCACCGGACAGGGGGCACGAAAAACTGTTTTTT. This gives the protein CASSPDRGHEKLFF.

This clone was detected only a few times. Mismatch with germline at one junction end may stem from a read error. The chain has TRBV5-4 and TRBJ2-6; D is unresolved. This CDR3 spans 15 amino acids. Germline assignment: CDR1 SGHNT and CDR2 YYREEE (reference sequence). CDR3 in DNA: TGTGCCAGCAGATTGGGGTACTCTGGGGCCAACGTCCTGACTTTC. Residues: CASRLGYSGANVLTF. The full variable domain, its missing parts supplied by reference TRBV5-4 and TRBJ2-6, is ETGVTQSPTHLIKTRGQQVTLRCSSQSGHNTVSWYQQALGQGPQFIFQYYREEENGRGNFPPRFSGLQFPNYSSELNVNALELDDSALYLCASRLGYSGANVLTFGAGSRLTVL.

The CDR3 region is CASNFTGTGGNTEAFF. The CDR3 DNA sequence: TGTGCCAGCAATTTTACCGGGACAGGGGGTAACACTGAAGCTTTCTTT. The V and J genes are TRBV27 and TRBJ1-1, with TRBD1 identical over 11 bases. Germline V gene sequence: CDR1 MNHEY, CDR2 SMNVEV (reference sequence). With 7 bases clipped from V and 2 bases from J, the junction kept 9 bases outside the gene matches. This CDR3 spans 16 amino acids.

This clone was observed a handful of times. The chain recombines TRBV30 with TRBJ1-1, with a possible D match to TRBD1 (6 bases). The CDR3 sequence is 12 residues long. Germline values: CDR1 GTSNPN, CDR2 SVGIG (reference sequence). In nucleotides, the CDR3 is TGTATCGGGGGGCGGGTTGGCACTGAAGCTTTCTTT. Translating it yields CIGGRVGTEAFF.

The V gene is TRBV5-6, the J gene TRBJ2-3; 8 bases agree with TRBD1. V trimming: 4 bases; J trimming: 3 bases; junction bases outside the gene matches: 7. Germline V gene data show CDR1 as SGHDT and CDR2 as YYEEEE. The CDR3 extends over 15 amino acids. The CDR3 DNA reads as TGTGCCAGCAGCCCGGACAGGGTGTATACAGATACGCAGTATTTT. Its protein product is CASSPDRVYTDTQYF.

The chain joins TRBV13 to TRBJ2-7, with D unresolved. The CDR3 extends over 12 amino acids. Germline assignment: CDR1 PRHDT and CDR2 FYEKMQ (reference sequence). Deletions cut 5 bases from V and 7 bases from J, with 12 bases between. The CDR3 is CASSPRWGEQYF. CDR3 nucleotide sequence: TGTGCCAGCAGCCCCCGTTGGGGTGAGCAGTACTTC.

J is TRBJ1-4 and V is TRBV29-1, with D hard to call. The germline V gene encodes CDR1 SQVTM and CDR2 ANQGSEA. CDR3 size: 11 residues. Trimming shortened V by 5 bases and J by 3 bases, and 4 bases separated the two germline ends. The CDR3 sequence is CSVSSNEKLFF. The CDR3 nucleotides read TGCAGCGTTTCCTCTAATGAAAAACTGTTTTTT.

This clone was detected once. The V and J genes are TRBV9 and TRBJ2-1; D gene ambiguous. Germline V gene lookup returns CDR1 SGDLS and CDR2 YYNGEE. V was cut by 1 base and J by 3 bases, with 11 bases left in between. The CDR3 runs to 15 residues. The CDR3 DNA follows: TGTGCCAGCAGCGTAACGCTGGCCAACTACAATGAGCAGTTCTTC. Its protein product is CASSVTLANYNEQFF.

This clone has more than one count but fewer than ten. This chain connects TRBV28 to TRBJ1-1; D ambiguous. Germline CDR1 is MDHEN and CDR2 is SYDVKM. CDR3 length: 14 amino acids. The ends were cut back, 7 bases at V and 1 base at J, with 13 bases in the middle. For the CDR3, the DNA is TGTGCCAGCACCGCTCGGGAAACGAACACTGAAGCTTTCTTT. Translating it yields CASTARETNTEAFF.

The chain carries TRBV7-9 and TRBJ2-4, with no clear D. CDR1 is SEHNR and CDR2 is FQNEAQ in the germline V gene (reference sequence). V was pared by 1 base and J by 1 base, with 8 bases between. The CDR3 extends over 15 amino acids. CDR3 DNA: TGTGCCAGCAGCTTAGGATTCGGGGCCAAAAACATTCAGTACTTC. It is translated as CASSLGFGAKNIQYF.

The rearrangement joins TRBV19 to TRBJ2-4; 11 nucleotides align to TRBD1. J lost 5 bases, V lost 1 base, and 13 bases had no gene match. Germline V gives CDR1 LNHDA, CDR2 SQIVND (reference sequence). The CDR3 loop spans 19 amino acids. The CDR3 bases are TGTGCCAGTAGTATAGCCGGACAGGGGGCGGTTGGAAACGAAAACATTCAGTACTTC. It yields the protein CASSIAGQGAVGNENIQYF.

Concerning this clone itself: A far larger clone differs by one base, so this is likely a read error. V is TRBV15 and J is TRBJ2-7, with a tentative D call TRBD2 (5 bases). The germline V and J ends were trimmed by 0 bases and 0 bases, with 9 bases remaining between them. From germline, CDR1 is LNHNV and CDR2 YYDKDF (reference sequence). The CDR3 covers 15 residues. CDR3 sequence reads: CATSREGESSYEQYF. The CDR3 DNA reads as TGTGCCACCAGCAGAGAGGGAGAGAGCTCCTACGAGCAGTACTTC.

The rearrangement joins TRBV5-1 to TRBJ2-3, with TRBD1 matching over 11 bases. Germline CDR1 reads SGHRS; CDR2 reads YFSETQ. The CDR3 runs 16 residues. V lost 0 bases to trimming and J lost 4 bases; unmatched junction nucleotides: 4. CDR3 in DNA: TGCGCCAGCAGCTTGGCTGGGGGACAGGGGGCAGATACGCAGTATTTT. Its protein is CASSLAGGQGADTQYF.

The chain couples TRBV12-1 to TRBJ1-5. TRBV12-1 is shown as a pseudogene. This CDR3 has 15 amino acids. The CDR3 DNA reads TGTGCCAGCAGCCTCAACGTTTATATCAATCAGCCCCAGCATTTT. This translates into CASSLNVYINQPQHF.

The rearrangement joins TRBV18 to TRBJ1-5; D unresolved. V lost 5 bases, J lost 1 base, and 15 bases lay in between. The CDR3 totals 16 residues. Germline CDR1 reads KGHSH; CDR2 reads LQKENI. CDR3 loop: CASSSTPGVSNQPQHF. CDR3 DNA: TGTGCCAGCTCATCAACCCCCGGGGTCAGCAATCAGCCCCAGCATTTT. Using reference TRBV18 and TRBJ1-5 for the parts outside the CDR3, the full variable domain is NAGVMQNPRHLVRRRGQEARLRCSPMKGHSHVYWYRQLPEEGLKFMVYLQKENIIDESGMPKERFSAEFPKEGPSILRIQQVVRGDSAAYFCASSSTPGVSNQPQHFGDGTRLSIL.

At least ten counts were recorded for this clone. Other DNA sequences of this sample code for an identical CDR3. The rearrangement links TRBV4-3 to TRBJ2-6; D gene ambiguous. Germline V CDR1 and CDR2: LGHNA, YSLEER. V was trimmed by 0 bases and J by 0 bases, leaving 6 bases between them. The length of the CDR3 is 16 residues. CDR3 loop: CASSQEMSSGANVLTF. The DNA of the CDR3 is TGCGCCAGCAGCCAAGAAATGAGCTCTGGGGCCAACGTCCTGACTTTC.